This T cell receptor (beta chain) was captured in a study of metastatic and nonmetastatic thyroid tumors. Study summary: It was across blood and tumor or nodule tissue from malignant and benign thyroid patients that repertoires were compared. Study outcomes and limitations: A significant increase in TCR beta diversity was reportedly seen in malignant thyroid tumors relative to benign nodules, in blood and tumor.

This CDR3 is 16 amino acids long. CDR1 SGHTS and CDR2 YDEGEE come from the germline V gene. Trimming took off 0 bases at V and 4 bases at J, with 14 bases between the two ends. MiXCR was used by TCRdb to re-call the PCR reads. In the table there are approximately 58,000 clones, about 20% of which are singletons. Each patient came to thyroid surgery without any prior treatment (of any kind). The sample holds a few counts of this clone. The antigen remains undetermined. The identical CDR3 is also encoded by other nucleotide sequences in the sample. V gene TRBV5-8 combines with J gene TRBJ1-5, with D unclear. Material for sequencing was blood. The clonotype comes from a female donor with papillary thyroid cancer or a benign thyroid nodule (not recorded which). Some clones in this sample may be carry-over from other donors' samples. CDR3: CASSLVAGVGNQPQHF. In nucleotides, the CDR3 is TGTGCCAGCAGCTTGGTGGCTGGGGTGGGGAATCAGCCCCAGCATTTT. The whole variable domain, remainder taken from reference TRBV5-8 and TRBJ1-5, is EAGVTQSPTHLIKTRGQQATLRCSPISGHTSVYWYQQALGLGLQFLLWYDEGEERNRGNFPPRFSGRQFPNYSSELNVNALELEDSALYLCASSLVAGVGNQPQHFGDGTRLSIL.